This TCR beta chain was retrieved from a study of naive and memory T cell subsets. Findings of the study overall: Tuberculin site TCR excess was interpreted as type IV hypersensitivity infiltration. Both skin biopsy types reportedly yielded TCRs, tuberculin sites far more. Potentially, T cell activation and differentiation skew this RNA-based measurement.

The CDR3 runs to 14 residues. The V and J ends lost 5 bases and 1 base respectively, with 11 bases between them. Germline-derived CDR1 and CDR2 are SEHNR and FQNEAQ (reference sequence). The SP2 primer and nested alpha and beta constant region primers amplified ligated cDNA in four rounds. MiXCR, applied by TCRdb to the UMI-ligation and nested PCR reads, yields one record per CDR3 protein. The repertoire consists of some 21,000 distinct CDR3 sequences, with about 6.1% occurring once and the leading ten covering under 7.5%. At least ten counts were recorded for this clonotype. Its antigen remains unknown. As for treatment: skin biopsy from PPD injection site in Mantoux-positive individual. A UMI-containing oligonucleotide was joined by 3' ligation to the TCR cDNA template. Individuals with a positive Mantoux test gave biopsies from PPD-injected skin.

This clonotype was obtained from an adult in good health. Source: skin, taken from a tuberculin skin test site. This chain joins TRBV7-9 and TRBJ1-1; D is uncertain. The CDR3 spells CASSPHEGNTEAFF. CDR3 DNA sequence: TGTGCCAGCAGCCCCCATGAGGGGAACACTGAAGCTTTCTTT. The whole variable domain, remainder taken from reference TRBV7-9 and TRBJ1-1, is DTGVSQNPRHKITKRGQNVTFRCDPISEHNRLYWYRQTLGQGPEFLTYFQNEAQLEKSRLLSDRFSAERPKGSFSTLEIQRTEQGDSAMYLCASSPHEGNTEAFFGQGTRLTVV.